The rows below give T cell receptor beta chains drawn from one sample of a study of post-analysis software for immune sequencing data. TCRdb used MiXCR to reprocess the PCR reads, holding one entry per CDR3 protein. Among approximately 440,000 distinct CDR3 sequences listed, around 40% were seen once. Sequenced: blood. The receptors originated from a girl under 18 with multiple sclerosis. CDR3s include the opening cysteine and the closing phenylalanine or tryptophan. D genes are given only for firm matches. Size is omitted from some rows. Given values are once, few, many or a class for expanded clones.

J	V	D	size	DNA	CDR3
TRBJ2-3	TRBV25-1	-	-	TGTGCCAGCAGTGAATGTGAAGGGGCGGCAGATACGCAGTATTTT	CASSECEGAADTQYF
TRBJ2-1	TRBV10-3	-	-	TGTGCCATCAGTGACTCCTTGGATGAGCAGTTCTTC	CAISDSLDEQFF
TRBJ1-2	TRBV10-3	-	once	TGTGCCATCAGTGACCACCCTAACTATGGCTACACCTTC	CAISDHPNYGYTF
TRBJ1-1	TRBV6-5	TRBD1	once	TGTGCCACTTACCGGACAGGGGGCGCGGAAGCTTTCTTT	CATYRTGGAEAFF
TRBJ1-5	TRBV3-1	-	-	TGTGCCAGCTCCACATCAAGCAATCAGCCCCAGCATTTT	CASSTSSNQPQHF
TRBJ2-7	TRBV28	-	few	TGTGCCAGCCAAACAGGGACGATACGACTCCTAACCTACGAGCAGTACTTC	CASQTGTIRLLTYEQYF
TRBJ2-7	TRBV4-1	-	-	TGCGCCAGCAGCCAAGGTCGGACGGAAAACTACGAGCAGTACTTC	CASSQGRTENYEQYF
TRBJ2-7	TRBV20-1	TRBD1	-	TGCAGTGCTTTGGACAGGGGGCCACACGAGCAGTACTTC	CSALDRGPHEQYF
TRBJ2-7	TRBV15	-	-	TGTGCCACCAGCAGAGGAGGGACGTCGGGGGAGCAGTACTTC	CATSRGGTSGEQYF
TRBJ1-1	TRBV20-1	-	once	TGCAGTGCTAGAGACCGACAGGCGAACACTGAAGCTTTCTTT	CSARDRQANTEAFF
TRBJ1-2	TRBV20-1	-	-	TGCAGTGCTCCCAGCTACTATGGCTACACCTTC	CSAPSYYGYTF
TRBJ2-3	TRBV7-9	-	-	TGTGCCAGCAGTTCCTCGAGGGACACAGATACGCAGTATTTT	CASSSSRDTDTQYF
TRBJ1-2	TRBV2	-	-	TGTGCCAGCAGTGACACAGGAATTAACTATGGCTACACCTTC	CASSDTGINYGYTF
TRBJ2-7	TRBV4-1	-	-	TGCGCCAGCAGCCAGCCTCCCGGGGGTTACTACGAGCAGTACTTC	CASSQPPGGYYEQYF
TRBJ1-1	TRBV29-1	-	few	TGCAGCGTTGACGCGGGGGCTCGAGCTTTCTTT	CSVDAGARAFF
TRBJ2-7	TRBV6-6	-	once	TGTGCCAGTCAAGTCCCGGGACGCGGGGACGAGCAGTACTTC	CASQVPGRGDEQYF
TRBJ2-7	TRBV6-5	TRBD1	few	TGTGCCAGCAGGGTCAGACAGGGACCTTCCTACGAGCAGTACTTC	CASRVRQGPSYEQYF
TRBJ2-7	TRBV5-1	TRBD1	-	TGCGCCAGCAGCTTTAAACAGGGGGCATACGAGCAGTACTTC	CASSFKQGAYEQYF
TRBJ2-7	TRBV5-4	TRBD1	few	TGTGCCAGCAGCTTGGATTCGACAGGGGACGAGCAGTACTTC	CASSLDSTGDEQYF
TRBJ2-7	TRBV6-2/TRBV6-3	-	-	TGTGCCAGCAGCCGACCGGGACTTATCTCCCAACACGAGCAGTACTTC	CASSRPGLISQHEQYF
TRBJ2-7	TRBV15	-	few	TGTGCCACCAGCAGAGTACTGTTCTACGAGCAGTACTTC	CATSRVLFYEQYF
TRBJ2-5	TRBV29-1	TRBD2	-	TGCAGCGTCAAGCGAAGACTAGCGCAAGAGACCCAGTACTTC	CSVKRRLAQETQYF
TRBJ2-2	TRBV7-2	-	once	TGTGCCAGCAGCTTATCCGGGTCCTTAAGGGGCGGGGAGCTGTTTTTT	CASSLSGSLRGGELFF